This passage covers 10 T cell receptor beta chains from one sample sequenced in a study of neurological immune-mediated disorders. Time point meaning: technical triplicate 2. TCRdb re-derived calls from the 5' RACE reads in MiXCR, one entry per CDR3 protein. This table holds about 59,000 distinct CDR3 sequences, 24% found once. Sample: PBMCs. The receptor source for this set is a man aged 55 to 70 with HTLV-1-associated myelopathy (HAM/TSP).

This clonotype has at least ten counts. The chain links TRBV5-1 to TRBJ2-7, with 10 bases that match TRBD1. This CDR3 has 15 residues. J gave up 5 bases and V 3 bases, and 8 bases lay outside the gene matches. CDR1 and CDR2 from the germline V gene are SGHRS and YFSETQ. The CDR3 loop reads CASSWTGTGADEQYF. CDR3 nucleotides: TGCGCCAGCAGCTGGACCGGGACAGGGGCCGACGAGCAGTACTTC. The whole variable domain, filled in from reference TRBV5-1 and TRBJ2-7, reads KAGVTQTPRYLIKTRGQQVTLSCSPISGHRSVSWYQQTPGQGLQFLFEYFSETQRNKGNFPGRFSGRQFSNSRSEMNVSTLELGDSALYLCASSWTGTGADEQYFGPGTRLTVT.

This clonotype was detected many times. The genes are TRBV5-7 and TRBJ2-7; D is perhaps TRBD2 (7 bases). TRBV5-7 is an ORF, and what it does is uncertain. Trimming removed 5 bases from V and 7 bases from J, with 31 bases in between. The CDR3 sequence is 18 residues long. The CDR3 nucleotides read TGTGCCAGCAGAGCAGGGGAGGGGGTACCCGGGGGTTTGGAAGAGCAGTACTTC. This sequence encodes CASRAGEGVPGGLEEQYF.

This clonotype occurred a few times. V is TRBV28 and J is TRBJ2-7; 12 positions agree with TRBD2. The trim removed 6 bases at V and 4 bases at J, leaving 4 bases unmatched. This CDR3 spans 14 amino acids. The germline V gene has CDR1 MDHEN and CDR2 SYDVKM. Here the CDR3 reads CASRTSGRPYEQYF. In nucleotides, the CDR3 is TGTGCCAGCAGGACTAGCGGGAGACCGTACGAGCAGTACTTC.

The chain employs TRBV5-1 and TRBJ2-1, with a possible D match to TRBD2 (5 bases). This CDR3 region has 16 residues. From germline, CDR1 is SGHRS and CDR2 YFSETQ. Trimming left V 1 base short and J 4 bases short, with 15 bases between. CDR3 amino acids: CASSLNSATGYNEQFF. The CDR3 nucleotides read TGCGCCAGCAGCTTGAATAGCGCTACGGGGTACAATGAGCAGTTCTTC.

V and J are TRBV5-1 and TRBJ2-7, with 11 positions matching TRBD1. After removal of 4 bases from V and 2 bases from J, the junction contained 5 bases not matched to a gene. This CDR3 is built from 15 residues. Germline CDR1 is SGHRS and CDR2 is YFSETQ. CDR3 in amino acids: CASSQGQGAAYEQYF. The CDR3 DNA reads as TGCGCCAGCAGCCAAGGACAGGGGGCAGCCTACGAGCAGTACTTC.

This clonotype was detected ten times or more. The genes are TRBV25-1 and TRBJ1-1; D is uncertain. V was cut by 0 bases and J by 3 bases, with 8 bases left in between. There are 14 residues in the CDR3. Germline CDR1 is MGHDK and CDR2 is SYGVNS. The CDR3 here is CASSEYYGDTEAFF. The CDR3 bases are TGTGCCAGCAGTGAATATTACGGAGACACTGAAGCTTTCTTT.

There are many counts of this clonotype. This rearrangement joins TRBV5-1 to TRBJ2-1; TRBD1 matches at 10 bases. This CDR3 comprises 14 residues. The germline V gene has CDR1 SGHRS and CDR2 YFSETQ. After removal of 4 bases from V and 8 bases from J, the junction contained 6 bases not matched to a gene. The CDR3 nucleotides are TGCGCCAGCAGCCGGACAGGGGGGACCGATGAGCAGTTCTTC. Translation gives CASSRTGGTDEQFF.

This clonotype was counted many times. The chain has TRBV3-1 and TRBJ2-5; D gene unclear. From germline, CDR1 is LGHDT and CDR2 YNNKEL (reference sequence). The CDR3 is made up of 14 amino acids. Trimming took 4 bases from V and 3 from J, leaving 12 bases between them. CDR3 DNA sequence: TGTGCCAGCAGCCCCCCCCAGGCGGAAGAGACCCAGTACTTC. This sequence encodes CASSPPQAEETQYF.

This clonotype was counted ten times or more. A junction end diverges from the germline sequence, so it may reflect a read error. The chain uses TRBV2 and TRBJ1-2; a weak D match, TRBD1 (5 bases). Germline CDR1 reads SNHLY; CDR2 reads FYNNEI. The CDR3 is made up of 13 amino acids. CDR3 loop: CVSREKEDYGYTF. The DNA for the CDR3 is TGTGTCAGCAGGGAAAAGGAAGACTATGGCTACACCTTC.

This clonotype appeared many times. The chain uses TRBV20-1 and TRBJ1-2, with D possibly matching TRBD1 (5 bases). The CDR3 contains 14 residues. Between the trimmed V and J ends, which lost 2 bases and 2 bases, there was a span of 12 bases. The germline CDR1 and CDR2 sequences are DFQATT and SNEGSKA (reference sequence). The CDR3 DNA reads TGCAGTGCTAGAAGCGGGGACTCAAACTATGGCTACACCTTC. It specifies CSARSGDSNYGYTF.